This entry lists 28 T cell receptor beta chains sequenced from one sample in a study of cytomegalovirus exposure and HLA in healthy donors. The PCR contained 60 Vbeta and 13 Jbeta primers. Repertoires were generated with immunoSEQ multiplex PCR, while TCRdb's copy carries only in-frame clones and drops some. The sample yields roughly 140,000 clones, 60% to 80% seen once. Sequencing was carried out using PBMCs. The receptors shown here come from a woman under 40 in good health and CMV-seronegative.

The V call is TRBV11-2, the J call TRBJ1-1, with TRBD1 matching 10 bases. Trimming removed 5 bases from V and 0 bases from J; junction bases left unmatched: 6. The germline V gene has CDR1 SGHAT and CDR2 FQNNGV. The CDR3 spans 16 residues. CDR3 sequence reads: CASSGDRGLLNTEAFF. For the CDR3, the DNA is TGTGCCAGCAGCGGCGACAGGGGGCTACTGAACACTGAAGCTTTCTTT. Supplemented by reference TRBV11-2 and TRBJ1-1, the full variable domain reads EAGVAQSPRYKIIEKRQSVAFWCNPISGHATLYWYQQILGQGPKLLIQFQNNGVVDDSQLPKDRFSAERLKGVDSTLKIQPAKLEDSAVYLCASSGDRGLLNTEAFFGQGTRLTVV.

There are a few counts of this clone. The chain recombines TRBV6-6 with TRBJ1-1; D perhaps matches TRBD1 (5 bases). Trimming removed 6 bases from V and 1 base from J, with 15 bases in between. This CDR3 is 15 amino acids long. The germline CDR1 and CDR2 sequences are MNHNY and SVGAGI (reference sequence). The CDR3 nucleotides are TGTGCCAGCAGGCCCGGGCAGACAGCGAACACTGAAGCTTTCTTT. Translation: CASRPGQTANTEAFF.

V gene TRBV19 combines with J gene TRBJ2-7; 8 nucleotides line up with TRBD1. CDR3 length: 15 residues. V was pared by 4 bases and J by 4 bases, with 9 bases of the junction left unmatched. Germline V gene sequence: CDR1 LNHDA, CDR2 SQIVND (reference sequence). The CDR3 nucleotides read TGTGCCAGTAGTAAGGCCGGACAGGGTGGTTACGAGCAGTACTTC. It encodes CASSKAGQGGYEQYF. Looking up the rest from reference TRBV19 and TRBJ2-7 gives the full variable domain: DGGITQSPKYLFRKEGQNVTLSCEQNLNHDAMYWYRQDPGQGLRLIYYSQIVNDFQKGDIAEGYSVSREKKESFPLTVTSAQKNPTAFYLCASSKAGQGGYEQYFGPGTRLTVT.

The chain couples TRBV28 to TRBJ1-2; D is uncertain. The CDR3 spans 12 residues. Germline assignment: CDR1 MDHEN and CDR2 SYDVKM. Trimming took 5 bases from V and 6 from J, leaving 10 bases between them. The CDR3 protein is CASSLIGDGYTF. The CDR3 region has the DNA TGTGCCAGCAGTCTGATCGGGGATGGCTACACCTTC.

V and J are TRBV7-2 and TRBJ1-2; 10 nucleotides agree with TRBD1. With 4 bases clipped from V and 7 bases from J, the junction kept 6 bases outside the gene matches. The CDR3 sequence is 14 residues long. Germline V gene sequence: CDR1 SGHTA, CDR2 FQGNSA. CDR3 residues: CASSSRQGALGYTF. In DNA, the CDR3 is TGTGCCAGCAGCTCGCGACAGGGGGCGCTTGGCTACACCTTC.

CDR3 amino acids: CASSKGRSFRDSRSNQPQHF. The DNA of the CDR3 is TGTGCCAGTAGTAAGGGACGCAGTTTTAGGGACAGTCGTAGCAATCAGCCCCAGCATTTT. The chain joins TRBV19 to TRBJ1-5, with 7 bases aligning to TRBD1. The ends lost 4 bases at V and 0 bases at J; junction bases unmatched: 18. Germline CDR1 and CDR2: LNHDA and SQIVND (reference sequence). This CDR3 spans 20 amino acids.

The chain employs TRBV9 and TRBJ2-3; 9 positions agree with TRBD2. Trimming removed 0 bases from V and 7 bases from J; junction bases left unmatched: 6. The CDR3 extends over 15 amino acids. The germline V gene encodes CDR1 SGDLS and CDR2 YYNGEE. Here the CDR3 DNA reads TGTGCCAGCAGCGTAGCGGCGGGGGGGGCGAATACGCAGTATTTT. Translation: CASSVAAGGANTQYF.

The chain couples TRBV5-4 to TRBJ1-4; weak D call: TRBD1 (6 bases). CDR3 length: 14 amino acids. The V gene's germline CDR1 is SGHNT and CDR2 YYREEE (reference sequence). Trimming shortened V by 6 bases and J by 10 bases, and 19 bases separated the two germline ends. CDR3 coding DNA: TGTGCCAGCACCCGTGGGGGGGCGGGCGGAAAACTGTTTTTT. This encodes CASTRGGAGGKLFF.

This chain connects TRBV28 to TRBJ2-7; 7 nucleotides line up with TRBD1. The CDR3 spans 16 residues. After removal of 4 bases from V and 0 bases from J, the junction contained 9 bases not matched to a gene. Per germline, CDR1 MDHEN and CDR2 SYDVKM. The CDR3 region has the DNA TGTGCCAGCAGTTCGCCTTCGACAGGGAACTCCTACGAGCAGTACTTC. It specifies CASSSPSTGNSYEQYF.

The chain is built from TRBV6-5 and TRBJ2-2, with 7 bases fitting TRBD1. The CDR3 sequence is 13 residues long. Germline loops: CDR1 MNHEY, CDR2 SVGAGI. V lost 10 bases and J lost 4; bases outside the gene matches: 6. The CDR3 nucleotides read TGTGCCACCAACAGGGGCATCACCGGGGAGCTGTTTTTT. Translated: CATNRGITGELFF.

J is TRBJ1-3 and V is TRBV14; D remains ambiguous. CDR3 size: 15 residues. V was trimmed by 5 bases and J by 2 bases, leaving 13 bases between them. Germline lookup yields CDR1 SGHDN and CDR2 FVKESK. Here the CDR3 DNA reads TGTGCCAGCAGCGACGCCAGCGGTACTGGAAACACCATATATTTT. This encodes CASSDASGTGNTIYF. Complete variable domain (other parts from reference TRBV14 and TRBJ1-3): EAGVTQFPSHSVIEKGQTVTLRCDPISGHDNLYWYRRVMGKEIKFLLHFVKESKQDESGMPNNRFLAERTGGTYSTLKVQPAELEDSGVYFCASSDASGTGNTIYFGEGSWLTVV.

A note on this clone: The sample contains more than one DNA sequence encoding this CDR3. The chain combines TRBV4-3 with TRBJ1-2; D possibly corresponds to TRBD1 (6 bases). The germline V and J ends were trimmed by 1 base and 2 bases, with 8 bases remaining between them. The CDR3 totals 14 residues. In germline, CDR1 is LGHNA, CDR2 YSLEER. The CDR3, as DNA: TGCGCCAGCAGCCAAGCCGGGACAAACTATGGCTACACCTTC. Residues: CASSQAGTNYGYTF.

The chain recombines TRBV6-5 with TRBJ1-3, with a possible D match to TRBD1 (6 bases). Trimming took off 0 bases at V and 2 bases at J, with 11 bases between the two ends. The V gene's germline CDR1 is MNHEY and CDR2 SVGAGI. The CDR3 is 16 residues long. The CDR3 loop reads CASSYSRAGAGNTIYF. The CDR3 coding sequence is TGTGCCAGCAGTTACTCGAGGGCAGGGGCTGGAAACACCATATATTTT.

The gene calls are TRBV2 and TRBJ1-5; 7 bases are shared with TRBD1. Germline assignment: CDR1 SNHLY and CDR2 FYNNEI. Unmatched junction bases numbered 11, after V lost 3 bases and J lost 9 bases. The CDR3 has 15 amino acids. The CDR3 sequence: CASSEFEGARSPQHF. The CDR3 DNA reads TGTGCCAGCAGTGAGTTTGAGGGGGCAAGGTCGCCCCAGCATTTT.

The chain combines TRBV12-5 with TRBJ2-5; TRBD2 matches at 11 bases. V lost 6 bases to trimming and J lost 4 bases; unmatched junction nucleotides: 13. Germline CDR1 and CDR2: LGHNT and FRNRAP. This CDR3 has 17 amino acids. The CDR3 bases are TGTGCTAGTGGCCCGGGGCTAGCGGGGGGCAGGGGAGAGACCCAGTACTTC. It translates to CASGPGLAGGRGETQYF.

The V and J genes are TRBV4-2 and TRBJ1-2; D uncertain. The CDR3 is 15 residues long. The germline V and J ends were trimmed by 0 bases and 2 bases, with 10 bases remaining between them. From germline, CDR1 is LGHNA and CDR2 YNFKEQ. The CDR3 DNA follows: TGTGCCAGCAGCCAAGATCTCACGGTAAACTATGGCTACACCTTC. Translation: CASSQDLTVNYGYTF.

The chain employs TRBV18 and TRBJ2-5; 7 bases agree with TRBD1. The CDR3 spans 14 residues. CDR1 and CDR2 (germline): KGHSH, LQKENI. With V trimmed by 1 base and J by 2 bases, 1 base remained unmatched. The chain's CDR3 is CASSPRQGQETQYF. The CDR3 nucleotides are TGTGCCAGCTCACCACGACAGGGACAAGAGACCCAGTACTTC.

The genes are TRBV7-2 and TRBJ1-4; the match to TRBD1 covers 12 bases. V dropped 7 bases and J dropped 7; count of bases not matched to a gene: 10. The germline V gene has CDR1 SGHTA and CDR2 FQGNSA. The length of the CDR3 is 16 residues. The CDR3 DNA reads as TGTGCCAGCAAAAGGGACAGGGGGCGATACTTTGAAAAACTGTTTTTT. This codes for CASKRDRGRYFEKLFF.

The chain's CDR3 is CASSLNSGTGTHEQYF. The CDR3 DNA is TGTGCCAGCAGCTTAAATAGTGGGACAGGGACTCACGAGCAGTACTTC. The V call is TRBV11-3, the J call TRBJ2-7, with TRBD1 matching over 9 bases. CDR3 length: 16 residues. Germline lookup yields CDR1 SGHNT and CDR2 YENEEA. V was clipped by 2 bases and J by 5 bases; unmatched bases: 10.

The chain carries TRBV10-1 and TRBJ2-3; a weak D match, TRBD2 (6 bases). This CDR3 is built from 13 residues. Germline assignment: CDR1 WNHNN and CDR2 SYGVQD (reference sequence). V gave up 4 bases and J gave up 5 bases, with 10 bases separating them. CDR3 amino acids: CASSAGGRDTQYF. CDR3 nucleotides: TGCGCCAGCAGTGCTGGGGGGAGAGATACGCAGTATTTT.

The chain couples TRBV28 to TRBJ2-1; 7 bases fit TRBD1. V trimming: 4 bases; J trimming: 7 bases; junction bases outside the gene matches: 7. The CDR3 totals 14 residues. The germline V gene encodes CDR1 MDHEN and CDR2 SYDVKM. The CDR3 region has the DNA TGTGCCAGCAGTTACCAGACAGGGAAGAATGAGCAGTTCTTC. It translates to CASSYQTGKNEQFF.

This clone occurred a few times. In nucleotides, the CDR3 is TGTGCCAGCAGCTTGGCAACTTACTCTGGAAACACCATATATTTT. It codes for CASSLATYSGNTIYF. This chain links TRBV5-5 with TRBJ1-3; D ambiguous. The V end lost 0 bases, the J end lost 0 bases, and 7 bases lay between the germline ends. The CDR3 runs 15 residues. CDR1 SGHKS and CDR2 YYEKEE come from the germline V gene (reference sequence).

The CDR3 DNA reads TGTGCCAGCAGCCCAGGACAGCGGTCCGACTACGAGCAGTACTTC. Protein sequence: CASSPGQRSDYEQYF. V and J are TRBV5-4 and TRBJ2-7; TRBD1 is a possible D gene (6 bases). The germline V gene has CDR1 SGHNT and CDR2 YYREEE (reference sequence). The V end lost 4 bases, the J end lost 3 bases, and 17 bases lay between the germline ends. This CDR3 contains 15 residues.

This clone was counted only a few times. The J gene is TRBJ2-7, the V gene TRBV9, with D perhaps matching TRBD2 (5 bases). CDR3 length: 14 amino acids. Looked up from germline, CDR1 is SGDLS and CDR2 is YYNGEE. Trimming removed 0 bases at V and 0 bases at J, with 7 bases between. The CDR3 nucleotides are TGTGCCAGCAGCGTAGGAGGGAGCTCCTACGAGCAGTACTTC. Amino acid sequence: CASSVGGSSYEQYF. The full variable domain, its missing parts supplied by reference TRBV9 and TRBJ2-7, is DSGVTQTPKHLITATGQRVTLRCSPRSGDLSVYWYQQSLDQGLQFLIQYYNGEERAKGNILERFSAQQFPDLHSELNLSSLELGDSALYFCASSVGGSSYEQYFGPGTRLTVT.

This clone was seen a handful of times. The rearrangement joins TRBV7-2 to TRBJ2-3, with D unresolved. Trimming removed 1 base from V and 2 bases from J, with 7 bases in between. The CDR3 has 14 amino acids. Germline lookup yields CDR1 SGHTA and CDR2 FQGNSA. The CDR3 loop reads CASSLGSTTDTQYF. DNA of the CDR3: TGTGCCAGCAGCTTAGGGAGTACCACAGATACGCAGTATTTT.

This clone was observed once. The CDR3 loop reads CASSLQGKETQYF. CDR3 coding DNA: TGCGCCAGCAGCTTACAGGGTAAAGAGACCCAGTACTTC. This rearrangement joins TRBV5-1 to TRBJ2-5; a possible D gene is TRBD1 (6 bases). Deletions cut 2 bases from V and 3 bases from J, with 8 bases between. The length of the CDR3 is 13 residues. Germline values: CDR1 SGHRS, CDR2 YFSETQ.

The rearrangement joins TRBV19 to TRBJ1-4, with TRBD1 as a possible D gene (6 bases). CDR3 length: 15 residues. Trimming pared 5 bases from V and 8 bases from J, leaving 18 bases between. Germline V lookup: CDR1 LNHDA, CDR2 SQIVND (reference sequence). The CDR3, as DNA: TGTGCCAGTAGTCCCTCCCGACAGGTGGTCGAAAAACTGTTTTTT. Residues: CASSPSRQVVEKLFF. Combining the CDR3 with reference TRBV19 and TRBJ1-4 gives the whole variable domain DGGITQSPKYLFRKEGQNVTLSCEQNLNHDAMYWYRQDPGQGLRLIYYSQIVNDFQKGDIAEGYSVSREKKESFPLTVTSAQKNPTAFYLCASSPSRQVVEKLFFGSGTQLSVL.

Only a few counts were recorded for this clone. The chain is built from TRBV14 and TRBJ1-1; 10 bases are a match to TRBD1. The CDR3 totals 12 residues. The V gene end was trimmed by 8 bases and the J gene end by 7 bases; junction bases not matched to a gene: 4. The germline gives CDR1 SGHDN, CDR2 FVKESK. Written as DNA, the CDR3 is TGTGCCAGCGGGGGACAGGGGTTTGAAGCTTTCTTT. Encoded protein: CASGGQGFEAFF.